The 18 T cell receptor beta chains below come from one sample, sequenced in a study of blood T cell repertoires in COVID-19. Only in-frame clones appear in the TCRdb table, and some are missing; sequencing was by immunoSEQ multiplex PCR. The data contain 90,000 to 120,000 clones, 89% of them singletons. The sequencing sample was made of peripheral blood. These receptors were collected from a man aged 40-49 years with active or convalescent COVID-19.

J is TRBJ1-1 and V is TRBV5-5, with 9 bases fitting TRBD1. Germline-derived CDR1 and CDR2 are SGHKS and YYEKEE (reference sequence). The CDR3 is 17 amino acids. The ends lost 3 bases at V and 0 bases at J; junction bases unmatched: 9. CDR3 region: CASSYGTGSSMNTEAFF. The DNA of the CDR3 is TGTGCCAGCAGCTACGGGACAGGGTCATCTATGAACACTGAAGCTTTCTTT.

The V call is TRBV7-8, the J call TRBJ2-5, with D perhaps TRBD2 (5 bases). The germline CDR1 and CDR2 sequences are SGHVS and FQNEAQ. This CDR3 is 17 amino acids long. V was cut by 2 bases and J by 3 bases, with 19 bases left in between. The CDR3 here is CASSLLQLIGDKETQYF. For the CDR3, the DNA is TGTGCCAGCAGCTTACTTCAACTGATCGGGGATAAAGAGACCCAGTACTTC.

This clone has a handful of counts. This chain connects TRBV5-4 to TRBJ2-7; 9 bases match TRBD1. The CDR3 covers 15 residues. Germline assignment: CDR1 SGHNT and CDR2 YYREEE (reference sequence). V dropped 1 base and J dropped 3; count of bases not matched to a gene: 5. CDR3 bases: TGTGCCAGCAGCTTGCTTGGACAGGGGTTCTACGAGCAGTACTTC. Encoded protein: CASSLLGQGFYEQYF.

The chain has TRBV30 and TRBJ2-4, with D possibly TRBD2 on 5 matching bases. Trimming took off 2 bases at V and 3 bases at J, with 11 bases between the two ends. The germline gives CDR1 GTSNPN, CDR2 SVGIG (reference sequence). The CDR3 is 14 amino acids. The CDR3 DNA is TGTGCCTGGAGTACCTTCCGGGACAAAAACATTCAGTACTTC. It encodes CAWSTFRDKNIQYF.

The genes are TRBV20-1 and TRBJ2-7; D is uncertain. CDR1 is DFQATT, CDR2 SNEGSKA, per germline (reference sequence). The CDR3 has 10 amino acids. The germline V and J ends were trimmed by 6 bases and 7 bases, with 10 bases remaining between them. CDR3 bases: TGCAGTGCCGAGAAGCATGAGCAGTACTTC. Translated, it gives CSAEKHEQYF.

The chain is built from TRBV10-3 and TRBJ1-1; 9 nucleotides agree with TRBD1. The CDR3 is 13 amino acids. V was pared by 0 bases and J by 10 bases, with 3 bases of the junction left unmatched. Germline V gene lookup returns CDR1 ENHRY and CDR2 SYGVKD. CDR3 sequence reads: CAISESSTGGAFF. The CDR3, as DNA: TGTGCCATCAGTGAGTCGTCGACAGGGGGAGCTTTCTTT.

This clone was recorded only once. The J gene is TRBJ2-3, the V gene TRBV15, with 11 bases fitting TRBD2. CDR1 and CDR2 from the germline V gene are LNHNV and YYDKDF (reference sequence). CDR3 size: 15 residues. J gave up 2 bases and V 5 bases, and 3 bases lay outside the gene matches. The CDR3 here is CATSGGLADTDTQYF. The CDR3 region has the DNA TGTGCCACCAGCGGGGGACTAGCGGACACAGATACGCAGTATTTT.

This chain links TRBV28 with TRBJ2-7, with 7 bases identical to TRBD1. V dropped 5 bases and J dropped 12; count of bases not matched to a gene: 7. Germline CDR1 and CDR2: MDHEN and SYDVKM. The CDR3 spans 11 residues. CDR3 protein: CASSPDRVMYF. CDR3 in DNA: TGTGCCAGCAGTCCTGACAGGGTTATGTACTTC. Looking up the rest from reference TRBV28 and TRBJ2-7 gives the full variable domain: DVKVTQSSRYLVKRTGEKVFLECVQDMDHENMFWYRQDPGLGLRLIYFSYDVKMKEKGDIPEGYSVSREKKERFSLILESASTNQTSMYLCASSPDRVMYFGPGTRLTVT.

The chain has TRBV29-1 and TRBJ2-7; 9 bases fit TRBD1. This CDR3 spans 15 amino acids. The germline V gene has CDR1 SQVTM and CDR2 ANQGSEA. The J segment lost 5 bases and the V segment lost 6 bases, leaving 14 bases of the junction unmatched. CDR3 sequence reads: CSVGTPGQGYDEQYF. DNA of the CDR3: TGCAGCGTGGGGACGCCGGGACAGGGCTACGACGAGCAGTACTTC.

The chain employs TRBV28 and TRBJ1-4; a possible D gene is TRBD1 (6 bases). V shed 0 bases and J shed 8 bases, with 19 bases lying between them. Germline values: CDR1 MDHEN, CDR2 SYDVKM. The CDR3 is 17 amino acids. The DNA of the CDR3 is TGTGCCAGCAGTTTATGGCCTGGACAGTCCCTGGGGGAAAAACTGTTTTTT. As protein: CASSLWPGQSLGEKLFF.

J is TRBJ2-7 and V is TRBV5-6; D might be TRBD2 (5 bases). This CDR3 spans 15 amino acids. Between the trimmed V and J ends, which lost 4 bases and 2 bases, there was a span of 16 bases. Germline CDR1 reads SGHDT; CDR2 reads YYEEEE. CDR3 in amino acids: CASSPGPSLTYEQYF. The CDR3 DNA follows: TGTGCCAGCAGCCCCGGACCTAGCCTTACCTACGAGCAGTACTTC. The complete variable domain, with remaining parts taken from reference TRBV5-6 and TRBJ2-7, reads DAGVTQSPTHLIKTRGQQVTLRCSPKSGHDTVSWYQQALGQGPQFIFQYYEEEERQRGNFPDRFSGHQFPNYSSELNVNALLLGDSALYLCASSPGPSLTYEQYFGPGTRLTVT.

V is TRBV7-3 and J is TRBJ2-5; 7 bases map to TRBD2. This CDR3 region has 15 residues. V dropped 3 bases and J dropped 2; count of bases not matched to a gene: 6. Germline values: CDR1 SGHTA, CDR2 FQGTGA. CDR3 sequence reads: CASSFAAGLQETQYF. The CDR3 DNA is TGTGCCAGCAGCTTCGCAGCGGGACTACAAGAGACCCAGTACTTC.

This chain links TRBV4-1 with TRBJ2-3; TRBD2 aligns across 9 bases. This CDR3 has 20 amino acids. V was pared by 0 bases and J by 7 bases, with 20 bases of the junction left unmatched. Germline CDR1 and CDR2: MGHRA and YSYEKL. CDR3 nucleotides: TGCGCCAGCAGCCAAGACGATAGCGGGAGATCTAGAACCTATACGAATACGCAGTATTTT. Protein product: CASSQDDSGRSRTYTNTQYF.

This clone was recorded only once. J is TRBJ1-4 and V is TRBV19; tentatively, D is TRBD1 (6 bases). Trimming shortened V by 4 bases and J by 8 bases, and 11 bases separated the two germline ends. This CDR3 has 13 amino acids. The V gene's germline CDR1 is LNHDA and CDR2 SQIVND (reference sequence). The CDR3 here is CASSKQGGEKLFF. The CDR3 coding sequence is TGTGCCAGTAGTAAACAGGGAGGGGAAAAACTGTTTTTT.

A single count supports this clone. The chain joins TRBV6-5 to TRBJ2-5; D is perhaps TRBD2 (6 bases). The CDR3 is 14 residues long. Germline lookup yields CDR1 MNHEY and CDR2 SVGAGI. Trimming stripped 0 bases from V and 4 bases from J, with 9 bases between. The CDR3 DNA sequence: TGTGCCAGCAGTTACTCGGACGGGAGAGAGACCCAGTACTTC. This sequence encodes CASSYSDGRETQYF.

The chain is built from TRBV19 and TRBJ2-4; no firm D call. Trimming stripped 4 bases from V and 0 bases from J, with 13 bases between. CDR1 is LNHDA and CDR2 is SQIVND in the germline V gene (reference sequence). This CDR3 has 16 residues. The CDR3 loop is CASSRARNLAKNIQYF. CDR3 in DNA: TGTGCCAGTAGTAGGGCCAGGAACCTAGCCAAAAACATTCAGTACTTC.

The chain links TRBV6-1 to TRBJ1-3; TRBD1 matches 7 bases. The V and J ends lost 2 bases and 5 bases, in that order; junction bases with no gene match: 15. CDR1 is MNHNS, CDR2 SASEGT, per germline. The CDR3 is made up of 18 amino acids. The CDR3 region is CASSELSLGTDERNTIYF. As DNA, the CDR3 is TGTGCCAGCAGTGAATTGAGTCTCGGGACAGATGAGCGAAACACCATATATTTT.

V and J are TRBV7-2 and TRBJ2-7; TRBD2 is a possible D gene (5 bases). Germline CDR1 reads SGHTA; CDR2 reads FQGNSA. The CDR3 is 15 residues long. V lost 5 bases and J 5 bases, leaving 19 bases between the germline ends. CDR3 sequence reads: CASSRRGLGLHEQYF. For the CDR3, the DNA is TGTGCCAGCAGCCGTAGAGGGTTAGGGCTCCACGAGCAGTACTTC.